Presented here are 18 T cell receptor beta chains from one specimen sequenced in a study of blood T cells in healthy people across ages. A second PCR, run for 7 to 11 cycles, used a sample-barcoded 5' primer plus a J-beta primer mix. Via MiXCR, TCRdb re-called the 5' RACE reads, giving one row per CDR3 protein. The table shows about 1.6 million distinct CDR3 sequences, with roughly 32% occurring only once. Material for sequencing was blood. These receptor sequences come from a woman aged 30 to 39 in good health.

This rearrangement joins TRBV7-6 to TRBJ1-2; D remains ambiguous. CDR1 and CDR2 from the germline V gene are SGHVS and FNYEAQ. This CDR3 region has 13 residues. V dropped 5 bases and J dropped 6 bases, with 13 bases sitting between them. The CDR3 DNA is TGTGCCAGCAGCCCTACACATTGGGATGGCTACACCTTC. It yields the protein CASSPTHWDGYTF.

This clonotype was recorded only once. Germline is not matched at one junction end, which may reflect a read error. The chain is built from TRBV27 and TRBJ2-1; D not certain. The CDR3 sequence is 11 residues long. Germline values: CDR1 MNHEY, CDR2 SMNVEV (reference sequence). This chain's CDR3 is CASRPYNEQVF. The CDR3 DNA reads TGTGCCAGCAGGCCCTACAATGAGCAGGTCTTC.

In its sample, this clonotype was seen many times. The V call is TRBV7-9, the J call TRBJ2-7; possible D gene TRBD1, 5 bases. The CDR3 is made up of 17 amino acids. The V end lost 1 base, the J end lost 2 bases, and 18 bases lay between the germline ends. Germline CDR1 SEHNR, CDR2 FQNEAQ (reference sequence). The CDR3 bases are TGTGCCAGCAGCTTAGATTGGGGCCTCCTACGGACCTACGAGCAGTACTTC. It is translated as CASSLDWGLLRTYEQYF.

In its sample, this clonotype was seen many times. This chain connects TRBV7-8 to TRBJ2-3, with no clear D. Germline CDR1 and CDR2: SGHVS and FQNEAQ. The CDR3 consists of 12 residues. V lost 4 bases to trimming and J lost 4 bases, with 6 bases between them. Written as DNA, the CDR3 is TGTGCCAGCAGCTCGGCGCCAGATACGCAGTATTTT. This gives the protein CASSSAPDTQYF.

On this clonotype: At one end the junction does not follow the germline gene, possibly because of a read error. The V call is TRBV12-3 or TRBV12-4, the J call TRBJ2-3; D gene ambiguous. This CDR3 is built from 15 residues. CDR3 nucleotides: TGTGCCAGCACCCCCATGGGGTTGCGCACAGATGCGCAGTATTTC. Protein: CASTPMGLRTDAQYF.

Notes on this clonotype: It may be a read error: a sequence one base away is much more abundant. The chain carries TRBV6-1 and TRBJ2-5; tentative D call: TRBD1 (5 bases). The germline gives CDR1 MNHNS, CDR2 SASEGT. The CDR3 totals 13 residues. CDR3 amino acids: CASSGDSQETRYF. The CDR3, as DNA: TGTGCCAGCAGTGGCGACAGCCAAGAGACCCGGTACTTC.

Ten or more counts support this clonotype. This sequence joins TRBV12-3 or TRBV12-4 and TRBJ2-1, with 14 bases that match TRBD2. The CDR3 sequence is 17 residues long. The junction had 7 bases not matched to a gene; V was cut back by 5 bases and J by 4 bases. The CDR3 sequence is CASSPTRTSGRYNEQFF. As DNA, the CDR3 is TGTGCCAGCAGTCCTACCCGGACTAGCGGGAGGTACAATGAGCAGTTCTTC.

The chain recombines TRBV7-2 with TRBJ2-2, with 8 positions matching TRBD2. CDR3 length: 19 residues. The germline CDR1 and CDR2 sequences are SGHTA and FQGNSA. V lost 0 bases, J lost 7 bases, and 16 bases stayed unmatched. CDR3 in DNA: TGTGCCAGCAGCTTAGCTTGGGATCGAGCGGGGGTTATCCTCGGGGAGCTGTTTTTT. Amino acids: CASSLAWDRAGVILGELFF. Complete variable domain (other parts from reference TRBV7-2 and TRBJ2-2): GAGVSQSPSNKVTEKGKDVELRCDPISGHTALYWYRQSLGQGLEFLIYFQGNSAPDKSGLPSDRFSAERTGGSVSTLTIQRTQQEDSAVYLCASSLAWDRAGVILGELFFGEGSRLTVL.

This clonotype was counted between two and nine times. V and J are TRBV15 and TRBJ2-1; possibly TRBD2 for D (5 bases). Per germline, CDR1 LNHNV and CDR2 YYDKDF (reference sequence). The CDR3 length is 15 residues. The V end lost 5 bases, the J end lost 6 bases, and 17 bases lay between the germline ends. CDR3 amino acids: CATSDLEGWSNEQFF. Written as DNA, the CDR3 is TGTGCCACCAGCGACCTAGAGGGTTGGAGCAATGAGCAGTTCTTC. Full variable domain (missing parts from reference TRBV15 and TRBJ2-1): DAMVIQNPRYQVTQFGKPVTLSCSQTLNHNVMYWYQQKSSQAPKLLFHYYDKDFNNEADTPDNFQSRRPNTSFCFLDIRSPGLGDTAMYLCATSDLEGWSNEQFFGPGTRLTVL.

This chain uses TRBV4-1 with TRBJ2-1; TRBD2 aligns across 10 bases. Trimming at V came to 3 bases and at J to 7 bases, leaving 12 bases not matched to a gene. Looked up from germline, CDR1 is MGHRA and CDR2 is YSYEKL. This CDR3 spans 17 amino acids. This CDR3 reads CASSHTPSGGPRNEQFF. The CDR3 DNA reads TGCGCCAGCAGCCATACCCCTAGCGGGGGCCCCCGGAATGAGCAGTTCTTC.

This clonotype was observed at least ten times. The rearrangement joins TRBV29-1 to TRBJ2-1; TRBD1 matches 7 bases. CDR1 is SQVTM and CDR2 is ANQGSEA in the germline V gene. V lost 7 bases, J lost 6 bases, and 9 bases stayed unmatched. The CDR3 loop spans 13 amino acids. For the CDR3, the DNA is TGCAGCGCCGACGGGACAGTAGGCAATGAGCAGTTCTTC. It specifies CSADGTVGNEQFF.

The CDR3 spells CASSPSSFQETQYF. The CDR3 nucleotides are TGTGCCAGCTCACCTAGTAGCTTCCAAGAGACCCAGTACTTC. V usage is TRBV18 and J usage is TRBJ2-5; D is unclear. The V and J ends lost 3 bases and 1 base respectively, with 9 bases between them. Germline V gene data show CDR1 as KGHSH and CDR2 as LQKENI. The CDR3 spans 14 residues.

In nucleotides, the CDR3 is TGTGCCAGCAGTCAAACTAGCGGGTCTTACTACGAGCAGTACTTC. Translating it yields CASSQTSGSYYEQYF. V is TRBV27 and J is TRBJ2-7, with TRBD2 matching 9 bases. The germline gives CDR1 MNHEY, CDR2 SMNVEV (reference sequence). CDR3 size: 15 residues. Trimming took 5 bases from V and 3 from J; bases not matched to a gene: 8.

This rearrangement joins TRBV4-2 to TRBJ2-7, with 8 bases that match TRBD2. V was pared by 1 base and J by 2 bases, with 10 bases of the junction left unmatched. Germline V gives CDR1 LGHNA, CDR2 YNFKEQ. The CDR3 has 17 residues. The chain's CDR3 is CASSQGAAGEGTYEQYF. The DNA for the CDR3 is TGTGCCAGCAGCCAAGGGGCAGCGGGGGAAGGGACCTACGAGCAGTACTTC.

This clonotype was counted many times. Being one base from a much bigger clone, this may be a read error. The J gene is TRBJ2-5, the V gene TRBV6-2 or TRBV6-3, with unresolved D. CDR3 length equals 11 residues. From germline, CDR1 is MNHEY and CDR2 SVGEGT. V dropped 2 bases and J dropped 4 bases, with 2 bases sitting between them. The CDR3 reads CASSYAETQYF. The CDR3 DNA sequence: TGTGCCAGCAGTTACGCAGAGACCCAGTACTTC.

This clonotype showed up just a few times. The rearrangement uses TRBV20-1 and TRBJ2-1; D may be TRBD1 (6 bases). The CDR3 extends over 16 amino acids. The V end lost 6 bases, the J end lost 0 bases, and 18 bases lay between the germline ends. Germline V gene lookup returns CDR1 DFQATT and CDR2 SNEGSKA (reference sequence). The CDR3 protein is CSAPGQLMSSYNEQFF. The CDR3 DNA reads as TGCAGTGCCCCGGGACAACTAATGAGCTCCTACAATGAGCAGTTCTTC.

This clonotype has more than one count but fewer than ten. This chain joins TRBV5-1 and TRBJ2-1, with D maybe TRBD2 (6 bases). The CDR3 runs to 15 residues. The germline V gene has CDR1 SGHRS and CDR2 YFSETQ. V was cut by 4 bases and J by 5 bases, with 16 bases left in between. CDR3: CASSRRLGGNNEQFF. CDR3 in DNA: TGCGCCAGCAGCCGGAGGTTAGGAGGGAACAATGAGCAGTTCTTC.

This clonotype was seen repeatedly, ten times or more. The rearrangement uses TRBV9 and TRBJ1-1, with a weak D call TRBD1 (6 bases). The germline gives CDR1 SGDLS, CDR2 YYNGEE. The CDR3 length is 15 residues. Trimming removed 4 bases from V and 0 bases from J, with 13 bases in between. The CDR3 region is CASSPETGLNTEAFF. For the CDR3, the DNA is TGTGCCAGCAGCCCAGAGACAGGTTTGAACACTGAAGCTTTCTTT.